These 9 T cell receptor beta chains share one sample of origin, sequenced in a study of blood T cell repertoires in COVID-19 (dated by TCRdb to about 2020). Library construction relied on the immunoSEQ multiplex PCR assay. TCRdb took over this immuneACCESS table, retaining in-frame rearrangements with V and J assigned. Such tables are incomplete; in checked studies, under half of the missing clones stem from an unresolved V gene, and the remainder is unexplained. Across this sample there are roughly 88,000 clones, with around nine tenths seen only once. The ten largest make up 3.5% to 4% of the sample. The sequencing sample was made of peripheral blood. The receptors were sampled from a woman aged 45-59 years in a cohort sampled during active COVID-19.

To note about this clone: Mismatch with germline at one junction end may stem from a read error. The rearrangement links TRBV18 to TRBJ2-3; 14 bases are a match to TRBD2. Germline CDR1 reads KGHSH; CDR2 reads LQKENI. The CDR3 length is 17 residues. The CDR3 reads CASSPTSGGGLTNTQYF. The CDR3 region has the DNA TGTGCCAGCTCACCGACTAGCGGGGGGGGACTCACAAATACGCAGTATTTT.

The V call is TRBV4-1, the J call TRBJ1-5, with D hard to call. Trimming stripped 0 bases from V and 1 base from J, with 10 bases between. This CDR3 has 16 amino acids. From germline, CDR1 is MGHRA and CDR2 YSYEKL. The CDR3, as DNA: TGCGCCAGCAGCCAAGATTGGGGAGTAAGCAATCAGCCCCAGCATTTT. It encodes CASSQDWGVSNQPQHF.

V usage is TRBV29-1 and J usage is TRBJ1-5; possibly TRBD1 for D (6 bases). Germline CDR1 reads SQVTM; CDR2 reads ANQGSEA. This CDR3 has 13 residues. V was trimmed by 4 bases and J by 5 bases, leaving 12 bases between them. DNA for the CDR3: TGCAGCGTTGCGAAGGGGGGGGATCAGCCCCAGCATTTT. This translates into CSVAKGGDQPQHF.

The rearrangement joins TRBV20-1 to TRBJ2-3, with D unclear. Germline CDR1 DFQATT, CDR2 SNEGSKA (reference sequence). Trimming shortened V by 3 bases and J by 3 bases, and 13 bases separated the two germline ends. The CDR3 spans 14 residues. CDR3 protein: CSASWAVGTDTQYF. CDR3 nucleotides: TGCAGTGCTAGTTGGGCAGTTGGGACAGATACGCAGTATTTT.

V and J are TRBV6-4 and TRBJ2-5; TRBD2 matches 7 bases. The germline V gene has CDR1 MRHNA and CDR2 SNTAGT. The V and J ends lost 2 bases and 5 bases, in that order; junction bases with no gene match: 2. The CDR3 runs to 13 residues. The CDR3 here is CASSDVRGETQYF. CDR3 DNA sequence: TGTGCCAGCAGTGACGTGCGGGGGGAGACCCAGTACTTC.

V gene TRBV10-3 combines with J gene TRBJ1-2; D gene unclear. Deletions cut 8 bases from V and 4 bases from J, with 23 bases between. Germline V gene sequence: CDR1 ENHRY, CDR2 SYGVKD. This CDR3 spans 16 amino acids. In DNA form, the CDR3 reads TGTGCCATCTCGATCCGAGGAAGGAGAGAGTCCTATGGCTACACCTTC. It encodes CAISIRGRRESYGYTF.

The rearrangement joins TRBV5-8 to TRBJ2-1, with D hard to call. V was pared by 0 bases and J by 10 bases, with 5 bases between. In germline, CDR1 is SGHTS, CDR2 YDEGEE. This CDR3 contains 11 residues. The CDR3, as DNA: TGTGCCAGCAGCTTGGGGCGGGAGCAGTTCTTC. Protein sequence: CASSLGREQFF.

The chain employs TRBV29-1 and TRBJ2-4, with TRBD2 as a possible D gene (6 bases). V shed 3 bases and J shed 0 bases, with 9 bases lying between them. The germline V gene encodes CDR1 SQVTM and CDR2 ANQGSEA. The CDR3 consists of 14 residues. CDR3 in amino acids: CSVEEGIAKNIQYF. DNA for the CDR3: TGCAGCGTTGAGGAGGGCATAGCCAAAAACATTCAGTACTTC.

This clone was counted a single time. The chain recombines TRBV29-1 with TRBJ1-1, with D unclear. Germline values: CDR1 SQVTM, CDR2 ANQGSEA. V dropped 3 bases and J dropped 2 bases, with 10 bases sitting between them. This CDR3 contains 13 residues. In DNA, the CDR3 is TGCAGCGTTGATGCGATCTCCAACACTGAAGCTTTCTTT. As protein: CSVDAISNTEAFF.